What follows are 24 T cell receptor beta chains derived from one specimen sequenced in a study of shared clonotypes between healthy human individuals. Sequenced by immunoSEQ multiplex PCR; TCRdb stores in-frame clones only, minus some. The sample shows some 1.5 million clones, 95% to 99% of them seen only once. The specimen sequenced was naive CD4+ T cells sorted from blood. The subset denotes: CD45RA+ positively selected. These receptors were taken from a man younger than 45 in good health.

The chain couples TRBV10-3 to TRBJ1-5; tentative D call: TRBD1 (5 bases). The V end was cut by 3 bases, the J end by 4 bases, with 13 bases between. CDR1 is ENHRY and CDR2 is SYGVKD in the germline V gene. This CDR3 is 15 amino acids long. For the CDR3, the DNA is TGTGCCATCAGTGACCTACCGGGGCCGAATCAGCCCCAGCATTTT. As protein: CAISDLPGPNQPQHF.

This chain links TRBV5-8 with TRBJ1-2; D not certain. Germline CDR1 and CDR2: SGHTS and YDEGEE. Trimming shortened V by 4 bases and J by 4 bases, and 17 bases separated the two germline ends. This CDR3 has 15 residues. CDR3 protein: CASSPPGRKAYGYTF. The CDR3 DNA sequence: TGTGCCAGCAGCCCACCCGGACGGAAGGCCTATGGCTACACCTTC.

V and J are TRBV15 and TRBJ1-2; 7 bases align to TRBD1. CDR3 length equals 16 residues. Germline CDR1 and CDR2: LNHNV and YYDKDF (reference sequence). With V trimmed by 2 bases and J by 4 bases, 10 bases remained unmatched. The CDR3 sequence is CATSRPPRQGGYGYTF. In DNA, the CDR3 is TGTGCCACCAGCAGACCTCCCAGACAGGGAGGCTATGGCTACACCTTC.

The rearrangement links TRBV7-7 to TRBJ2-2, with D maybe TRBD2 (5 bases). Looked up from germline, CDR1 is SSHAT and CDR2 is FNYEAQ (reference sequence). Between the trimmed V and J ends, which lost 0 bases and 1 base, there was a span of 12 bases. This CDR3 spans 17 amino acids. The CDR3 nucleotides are TGTGCCAGCAGCTTAGCGCGATCGGGATGGAACACCGGGGAGCTGTTTTTT. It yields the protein CASSLARSGWNTGELFF.

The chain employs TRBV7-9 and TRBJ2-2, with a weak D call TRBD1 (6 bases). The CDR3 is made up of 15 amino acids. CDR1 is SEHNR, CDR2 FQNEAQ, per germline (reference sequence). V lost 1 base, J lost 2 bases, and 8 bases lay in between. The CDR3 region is CASSLVGHNTGELFF. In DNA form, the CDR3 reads TGTGCCAGCAGCTTAGTGGGACACAACACCGGGGAGCTGTTTTTT.

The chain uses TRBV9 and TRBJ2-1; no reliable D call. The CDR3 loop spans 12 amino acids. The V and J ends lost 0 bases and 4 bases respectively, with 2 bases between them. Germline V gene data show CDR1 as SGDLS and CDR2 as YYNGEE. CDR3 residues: CASSVAYNEQFF. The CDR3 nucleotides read TGTGCCAGCAGCGTAGCTTACAATGAGCAGTTCTTC.

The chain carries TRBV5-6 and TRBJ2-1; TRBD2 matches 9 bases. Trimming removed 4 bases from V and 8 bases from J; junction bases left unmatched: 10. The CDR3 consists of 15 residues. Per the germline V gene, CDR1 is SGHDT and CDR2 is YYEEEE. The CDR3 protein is CASSIIAGVADEQFF. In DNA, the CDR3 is TGTGCCAGCAGCATTATAGCGGGAGTCGCTGATGAGCAGTTCTTC.

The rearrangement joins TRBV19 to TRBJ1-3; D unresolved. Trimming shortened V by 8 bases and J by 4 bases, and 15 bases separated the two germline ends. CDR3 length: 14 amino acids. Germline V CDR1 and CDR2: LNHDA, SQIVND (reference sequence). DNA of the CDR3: TGTGCCAGTGCTCCAGAGTACCCCGGAAACACCATATATTTT. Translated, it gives CASAPEYPGNTIYF.

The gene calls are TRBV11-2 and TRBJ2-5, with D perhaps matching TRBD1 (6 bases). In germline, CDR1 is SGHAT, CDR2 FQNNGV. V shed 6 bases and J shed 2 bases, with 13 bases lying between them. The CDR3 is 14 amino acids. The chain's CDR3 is CASRLFRGQETQYF. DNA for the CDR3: TGTGCCAGCAGGTTGTTCAGGGGACAAGAGACCCAGTACTTC.

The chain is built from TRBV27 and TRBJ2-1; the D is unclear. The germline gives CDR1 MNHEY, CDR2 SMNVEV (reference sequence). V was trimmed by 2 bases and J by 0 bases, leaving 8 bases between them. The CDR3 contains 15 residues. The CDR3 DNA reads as TGTGCCAGCAGTTTAAGTAGGCCCTCCTACAATGAGCAGTTCTTC. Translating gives CASSLSRPSYNEQFF.

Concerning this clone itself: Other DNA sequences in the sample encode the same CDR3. The CDR3 reads CASSLVSGTEAFF. The DNA for the CDR3 is TGTGCCAGCAGCTTGGTATCGGGCACTGAAGCTTTCTTT. The chain carries TRBV5-6 and TRBJ1-1; D is unclear. CDR1 and CDR2 from the germline V gene are SGHDT and YYEEEE. Trimming took off 0 bases at V and 4 bases at J, with 7 bases between the two ends. The CDR3 runs 13 residues.

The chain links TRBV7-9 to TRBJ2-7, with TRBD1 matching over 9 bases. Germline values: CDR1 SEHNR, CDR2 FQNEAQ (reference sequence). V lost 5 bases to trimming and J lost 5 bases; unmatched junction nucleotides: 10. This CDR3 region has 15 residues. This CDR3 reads CASSPPGQGIHEQYF. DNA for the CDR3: TGTGCCAGCAGCCCGCCGGGACAGGGTATCCACGAGCAGTACTTC.

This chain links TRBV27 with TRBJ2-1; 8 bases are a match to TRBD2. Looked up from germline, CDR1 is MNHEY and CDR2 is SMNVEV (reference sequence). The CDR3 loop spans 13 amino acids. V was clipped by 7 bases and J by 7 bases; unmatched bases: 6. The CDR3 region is CASKGGRWNEQFF. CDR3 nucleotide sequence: TGTGCCAGCAAAGGCGGGAGGTGGAATGAGCAGTTCTTC.

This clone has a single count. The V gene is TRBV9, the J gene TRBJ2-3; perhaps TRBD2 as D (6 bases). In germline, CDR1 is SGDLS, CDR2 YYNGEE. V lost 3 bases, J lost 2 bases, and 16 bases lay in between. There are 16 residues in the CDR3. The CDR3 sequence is CASSADQRRATDTQYF. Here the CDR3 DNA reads TGTGCCAGCAGCGCTGACCAAAGGAGGGCCACAGATACGCAGTATTTT.

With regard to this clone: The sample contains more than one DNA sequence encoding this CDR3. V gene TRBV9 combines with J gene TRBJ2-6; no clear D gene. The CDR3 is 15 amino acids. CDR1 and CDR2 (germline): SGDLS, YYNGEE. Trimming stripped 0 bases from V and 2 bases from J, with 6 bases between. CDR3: CASSVAAPGANVLTF. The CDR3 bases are TGTGCCAGCAGCGTAGCGGCTCCTGGGGCCAACGTCCTGACTTTC.

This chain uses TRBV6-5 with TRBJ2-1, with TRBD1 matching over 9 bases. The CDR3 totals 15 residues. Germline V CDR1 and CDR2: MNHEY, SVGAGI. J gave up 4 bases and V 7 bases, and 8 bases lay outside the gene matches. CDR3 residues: CASTSTGGSYNEQFF. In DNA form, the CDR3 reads TGTGCCAGCACCTCGACAGGGGGGAGTTACAATGAGCAGTTCTTC.

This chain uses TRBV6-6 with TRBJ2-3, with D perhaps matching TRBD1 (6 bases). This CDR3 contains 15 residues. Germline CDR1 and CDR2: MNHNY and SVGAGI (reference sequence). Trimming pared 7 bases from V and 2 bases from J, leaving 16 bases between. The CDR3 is CASMSTGSITDTQYF. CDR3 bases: TGTGCCAGCATGTCAACAGGGTCTATCACAGATACGCAGTATTTT.

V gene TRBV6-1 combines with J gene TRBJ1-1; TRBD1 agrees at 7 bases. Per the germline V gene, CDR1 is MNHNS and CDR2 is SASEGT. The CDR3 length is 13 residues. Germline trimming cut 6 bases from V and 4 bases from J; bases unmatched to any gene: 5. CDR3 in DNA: TGTGCCAGCAGGAATTCAGGGGGCACTGAAGCTTTCTTT. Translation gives CASRNSGGTEAFF.

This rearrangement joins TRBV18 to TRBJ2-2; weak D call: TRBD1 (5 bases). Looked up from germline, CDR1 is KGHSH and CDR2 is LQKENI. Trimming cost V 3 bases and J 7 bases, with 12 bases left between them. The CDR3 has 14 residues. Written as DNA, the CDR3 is TGTGCCAGCTCACCGGGGCCTCTATACGGGGAGCTGTTTTTT. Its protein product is CASSPGPLYGELFF.

The CDR3 DNA is TGTGCCAGCAGTGGGGGGAGATTAGAGACCCAGTACTTC. Its protein product is CASSGGRLETQYF. This chain connects TRBV2 to TRBJ2-5; D possibly matches TRBD1 or TRBD2 (5 bases each). CDR1 SNHLY and CDR2 FYNNEI come from the germline V gene. Trimming stripped 4 bases from V and 4 bases from J, with 10 bases between. This CDR3 region has 13 residues.

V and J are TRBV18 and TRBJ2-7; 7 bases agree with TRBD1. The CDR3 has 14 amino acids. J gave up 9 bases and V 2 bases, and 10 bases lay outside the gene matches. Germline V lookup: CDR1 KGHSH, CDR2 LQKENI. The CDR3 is CASSPKASPGGQYF. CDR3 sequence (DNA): TGTGCCAGCTCACCAAAGGCCAGCCCAGGGGGGCAGTACTTC.

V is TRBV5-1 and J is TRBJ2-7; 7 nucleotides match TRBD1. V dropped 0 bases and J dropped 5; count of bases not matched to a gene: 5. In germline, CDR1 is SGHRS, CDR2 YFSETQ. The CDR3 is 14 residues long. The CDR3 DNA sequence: TGCGCCAGCAGCTTGGAACAGGGGTTCGACGAGCAGTACTTC. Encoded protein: CASSLEQGFDEQYF.

The CDR3 is CAISDKGSGETQYF. CDR3 coding DNA: TGTGCCATCAGTGATAAGGGTAGCGGGGAGACCCAGTACTTC. The genes are TRBV10-3 and TRBJ2-5, with TRBD2 matching over 7 bases. Germline CDR1 ENHRY, CDR2 SYGVKD. The ends lost 3 bases at V and 5 bases at J; junction bases unmatched: 6. The CDR3 is made up of 14 amino acids.

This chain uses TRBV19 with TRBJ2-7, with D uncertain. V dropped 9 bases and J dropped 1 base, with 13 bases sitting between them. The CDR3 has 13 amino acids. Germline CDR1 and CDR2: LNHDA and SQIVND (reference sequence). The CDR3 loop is CASSSVLSYEQYF. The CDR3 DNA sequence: TGTGCCAGCTCCTCGGTCCTATCCTACGAGCAGTACTTC.